This T cell receptor (beta chain) was identified in a study of cytomegalovirus exposure and HLA in healthy donors. Study results and limitations: The authors listed some 160 TCR beta chains as cytomegalovirus-associated. Further analysis, carried out later, found HLA-associated TCR beta chains more clonally expanded than equally common other chains. Under in vitro conditions, three CMV-associated chains were confirmed as specific for CMV antigens.

PCR amplification relied on 60 Vbeta primers (plus 13 Jbeta primers). TCRdb's table, derived via immunoSEQ multiplex PCR, lists solely in-frame clones and lacks some. The sample gives over 150,000 clones, about 81% of which show up once; roughly 0.99% is in the top ten. The V segment lost 7 bases and the J segment 0 bases; nucleotides outside the gene matches: 7. The CDR3 has 15 amino acids. The V gene's germline CDR1 is MNHNS and CDR2 SASEGT. A note on this clone: The antigen remains undetermined.

The sequenced sample consisted of PBMCs. The TCR sequence derives from a girl between 2 and 10 years old in good health and CMV-seropositive. The chain joins TRBV6-1 to TRBJ1-1; 8 nucleotides line up with TRBD1. CDR3: CASIWDRTMNTEAFF. The CDR3 DNA reads as TGTGCCAGCATATGGGACAGGACCATGAACACTGAAGCTTTCTTT.